This section outlines one TCR beta chain sequence together with its context. The sample comes from a study of T cells after somatic rescue of genetic block. The CDR3 length is 14 residues. Unmatched junction bases numbered 4, after V lost 4 bases and J lost 7 bases. CDR1 and CDR2 (germline): LGHNA, YSLEER. TCRdb keeps only in-frame clones here, not all; method: immunoSEQ multiplex PCR. The repertoire has 45,000 to 55,000 clones, 90% to 97% of them found once; the top ten carry roughly 0.077%. The sequencing input was peripheral blood mononuclear cells (PBMCs). The clonotype originates from a child in the first two years of life. The J gene is TRBJ1-5, the V gene TRBV4-3, with TRBD1 identical over 10 bases. This CDR3 reads CASSRGQGVQPQHF. The DNA of the CDR3 is TGCGCCAGCAGCCGCGGACAGGGGGTACAGCCCCAGCATTTT.